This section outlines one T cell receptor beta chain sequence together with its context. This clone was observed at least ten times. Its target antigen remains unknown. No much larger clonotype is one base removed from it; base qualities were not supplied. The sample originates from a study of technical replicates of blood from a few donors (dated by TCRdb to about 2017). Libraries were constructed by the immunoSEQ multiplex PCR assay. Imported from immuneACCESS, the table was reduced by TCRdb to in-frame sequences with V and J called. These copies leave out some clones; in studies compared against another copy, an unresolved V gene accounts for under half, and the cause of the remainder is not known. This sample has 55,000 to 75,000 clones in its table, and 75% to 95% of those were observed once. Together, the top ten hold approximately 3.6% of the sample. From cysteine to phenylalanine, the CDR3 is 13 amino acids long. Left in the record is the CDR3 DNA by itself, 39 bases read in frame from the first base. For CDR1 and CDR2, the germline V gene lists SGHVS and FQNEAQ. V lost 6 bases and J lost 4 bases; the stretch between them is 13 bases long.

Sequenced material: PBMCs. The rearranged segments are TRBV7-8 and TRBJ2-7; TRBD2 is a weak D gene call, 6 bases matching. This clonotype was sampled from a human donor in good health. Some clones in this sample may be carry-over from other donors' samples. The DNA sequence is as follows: TGTGCCAGCAGAACAGCGGGTTTATACGAGCAGTACTTC. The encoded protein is CASRTAGLYEQYF.